This T cell receptor (beta chain) originates from a study of vaccination and CD4 T cells after COVID-19. Study-level background: Each participant was administered two doses of a vaccine, which was either BNT162b2 or mRNA-1273.

Treatment denoted: roughly 11-day PBMC culture with coronavirus spike peptide pools or control peptides (ViraFEST assay). It was before the COVID-19 pandemic (2011-2018) that the unexposed donor's CD4+ T cells were collected. Replacement of half the medium with fresh IL-2 medium took place on days 3 and 7. Probes of unexposed-donor CD4+ T cells used SARS-CoV-2 S/N and four cold-coronavirus spikes (cells permitting). An Oncomine TCR Beta short-read assay was used to sequence the DNA from cultured CD4+ T cells. Scientists extracted genomic DNA from CD4+ T cells grown in culture. TCRdb fed the PCR reads into MiXCR, producing one record per CDR3 protein. The repertoire has around 9,400 distinct CDR3 sequences, under 40% of them found once; the top ten carry 20% to 25%. A remark on this clonotype: The target antigen is unknown.

The ends were cut back, 5 bases at V and 5 bases at J, with 25 bases in the middle. The V gene's germline CDR1 is MNHEY and CDR2 SVGEGT. The CDR3 is 18 amino acids. The chain joins TRBV6-2 or TRBV6-3 to TRBJ2-1; weak D call: TRBD1 (7 bases). Sequencing input: CD4+ T cells from blood, cultured in vitro. The source of this sequence is a human donor in good health. CDR3: CASSPTGVWGRGDNEQFF. CDR3 sequence (DNA): TGTGCCAGCAGTCCCACCGGGGTGTGGGGCAGGGGGGACAATGAGCAGTTCTTC.